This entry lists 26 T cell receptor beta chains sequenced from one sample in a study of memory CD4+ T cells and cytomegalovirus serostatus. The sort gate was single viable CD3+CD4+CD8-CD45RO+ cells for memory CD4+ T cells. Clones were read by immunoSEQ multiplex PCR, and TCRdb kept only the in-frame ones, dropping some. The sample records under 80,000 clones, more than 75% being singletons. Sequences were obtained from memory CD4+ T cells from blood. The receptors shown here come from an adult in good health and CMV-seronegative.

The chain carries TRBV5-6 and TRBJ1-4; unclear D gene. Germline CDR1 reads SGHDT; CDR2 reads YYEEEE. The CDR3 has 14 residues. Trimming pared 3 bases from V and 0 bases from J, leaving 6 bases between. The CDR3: CASSSVATNEKLFF. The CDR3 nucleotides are TGTGCCAGCAGCTCAGTTGCAACTAATGAAAAACTGTTTTTT. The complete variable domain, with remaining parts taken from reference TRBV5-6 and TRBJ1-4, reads DAGVTQSPTHLIKTRGQQVTLRCSPKSGHDTVSWYQQALGQGPQFIFQYYEEEERQRGNFPDRFSGHQFPNYSSELNVNALLLGDSALYLCASSSVATNEKLFFGSGTQLSVL.

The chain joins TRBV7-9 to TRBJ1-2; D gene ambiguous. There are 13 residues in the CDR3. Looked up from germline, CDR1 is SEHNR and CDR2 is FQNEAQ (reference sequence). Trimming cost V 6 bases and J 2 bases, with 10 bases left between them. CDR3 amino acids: CASSFTQNYGYTF. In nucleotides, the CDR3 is TGTGCCAGCAGTTTTACACAGAACTATGGCTACACCTTC.

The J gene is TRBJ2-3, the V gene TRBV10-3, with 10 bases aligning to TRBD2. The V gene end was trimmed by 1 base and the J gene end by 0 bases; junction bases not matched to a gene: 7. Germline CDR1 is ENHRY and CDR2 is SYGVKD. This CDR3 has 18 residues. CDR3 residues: CAISELSSGRISTDTQYF. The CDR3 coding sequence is TGTGCCATCAGTGAGTTGTCTAGCGGGAGAATTAGCACAGATACGCAGTATTTT.

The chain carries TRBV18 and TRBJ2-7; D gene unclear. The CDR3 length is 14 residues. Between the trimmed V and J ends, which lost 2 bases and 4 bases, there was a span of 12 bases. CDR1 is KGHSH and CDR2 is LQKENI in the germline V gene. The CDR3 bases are TGTGCCAGCTCACCAGGACGCCCCCCATACGAGCAGTACTTC. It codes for CASSPGRPPYEQYF.

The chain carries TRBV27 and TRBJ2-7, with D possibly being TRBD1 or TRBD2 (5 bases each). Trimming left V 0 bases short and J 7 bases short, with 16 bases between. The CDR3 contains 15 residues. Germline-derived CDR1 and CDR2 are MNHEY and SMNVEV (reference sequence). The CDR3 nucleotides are TGTGCCAGCAGTTTATCGAGATCTTGGGACCAAGAGCAGTACTTC. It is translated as CASSLSRSWDQEQYF.

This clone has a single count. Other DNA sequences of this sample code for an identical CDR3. The CDR3 loop reads CASSLGGGNTEAFF. CDR3 DNA sequence: TGTGCCAGCAGCCTCGGAGGGGGGAACACTGAAGCTTTCTTT. The chain employs TRBV7-9 and TRBJ1-1; tentative D call: TRBD1 (6 bases). Germline CDR1 SEHNR, CDR2 FQNEAQ (reference sequence). Between the trimmed V and J ends, which lost 5 bases and 1 base, there was a span of 11 bases. The length of the CDR3 is 14 residues.

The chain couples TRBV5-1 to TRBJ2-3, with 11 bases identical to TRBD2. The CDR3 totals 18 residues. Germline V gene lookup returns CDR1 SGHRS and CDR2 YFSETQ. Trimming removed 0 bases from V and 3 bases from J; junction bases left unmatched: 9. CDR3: CASSLGLTSGGSTDTQYF. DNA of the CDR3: TGCGCCAGCAGCTTGGGGTTAACTAGCGGGGGCTCAACAGATACGCAGTATTTT.

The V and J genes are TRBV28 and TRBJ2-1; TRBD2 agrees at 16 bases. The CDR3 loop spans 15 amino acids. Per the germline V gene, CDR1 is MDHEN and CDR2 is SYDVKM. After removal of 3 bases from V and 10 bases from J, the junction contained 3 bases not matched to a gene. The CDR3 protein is CASSLGTSGGGEQFF. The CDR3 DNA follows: TGTGCCAGCAGTTTGGGGACTAGCGGGGGGGGAGAGCAGTTCTTC.

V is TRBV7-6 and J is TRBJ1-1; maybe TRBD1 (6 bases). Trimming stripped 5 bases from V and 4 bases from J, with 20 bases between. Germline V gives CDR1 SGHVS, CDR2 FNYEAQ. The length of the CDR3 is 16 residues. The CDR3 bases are TGTGCCAGCAGCCCGGGGGGCGGGGGGCGCGGCACTGAAGCTTTCTTT. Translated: CASSPGGGGRGTEAFF.

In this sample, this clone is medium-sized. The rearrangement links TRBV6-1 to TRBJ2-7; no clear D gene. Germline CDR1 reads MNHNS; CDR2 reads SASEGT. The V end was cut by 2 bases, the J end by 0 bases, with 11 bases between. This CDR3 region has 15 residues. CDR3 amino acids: CASSELAFRSYEQYF. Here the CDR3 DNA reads TGTGCCAGCAGTGAATTGGCATTCCGCTCCTACGAGCAGTACTTC.

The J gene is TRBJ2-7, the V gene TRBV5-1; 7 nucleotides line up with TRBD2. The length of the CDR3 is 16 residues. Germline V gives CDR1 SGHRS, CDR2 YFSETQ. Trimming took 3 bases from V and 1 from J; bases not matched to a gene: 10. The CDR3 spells CASSYTRAGESYEQYF. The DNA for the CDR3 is TGCGCCAGCAGCTATACTCGGGCGGGAGAGTCCTACGAGCAGTACTTC.

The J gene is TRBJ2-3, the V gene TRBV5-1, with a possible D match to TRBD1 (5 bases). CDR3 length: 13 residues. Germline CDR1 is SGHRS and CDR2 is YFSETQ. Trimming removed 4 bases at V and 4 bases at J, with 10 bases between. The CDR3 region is CASSTPGSDTQYF. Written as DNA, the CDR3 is TGCGCCAGCAGCACCCCAGGGTCAGATACGCAGTATTTT.

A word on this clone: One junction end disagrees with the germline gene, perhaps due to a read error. CDR3 sequence (DNA): TGTGCCAGCAGCGCCCTCCCCGACAGTGAGAATGAATTC. Residues: CASSALPDSENEF. This chain uses TRBV6-6 with TRBJ2-7, with D maybe TRBD1 (5 bases). CDR3 length equals 13 residues. Germline values: CDR1 MNHNY, CDR2 SVGAGI (reference sequence).

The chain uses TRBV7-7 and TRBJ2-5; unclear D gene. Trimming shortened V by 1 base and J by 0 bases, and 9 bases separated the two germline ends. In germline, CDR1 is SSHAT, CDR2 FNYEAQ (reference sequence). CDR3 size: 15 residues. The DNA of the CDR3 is TGTGCCAGCAGCTTAGAGGGCAGCAACCAAGAGACCCAGTACTTC. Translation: CASSLEGSNQETQYF.

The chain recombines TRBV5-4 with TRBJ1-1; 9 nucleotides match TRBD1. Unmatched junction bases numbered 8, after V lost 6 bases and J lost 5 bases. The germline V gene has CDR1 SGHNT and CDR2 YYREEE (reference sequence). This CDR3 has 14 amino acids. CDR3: CASIPQGARTEAFF. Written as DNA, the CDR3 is TGTGCCAGCATCCCACAGGGGGCGAGAACTGAAGCTTTCTTT.

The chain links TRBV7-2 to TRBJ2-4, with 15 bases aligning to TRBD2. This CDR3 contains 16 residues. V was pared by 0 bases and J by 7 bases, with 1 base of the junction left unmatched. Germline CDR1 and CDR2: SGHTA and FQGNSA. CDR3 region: CASSLAGTSGRNIQYF. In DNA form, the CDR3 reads TGTGCCAGCAGCTTAGCCGGGACTAGCGGGAGGAACATTCAGTACTTC.

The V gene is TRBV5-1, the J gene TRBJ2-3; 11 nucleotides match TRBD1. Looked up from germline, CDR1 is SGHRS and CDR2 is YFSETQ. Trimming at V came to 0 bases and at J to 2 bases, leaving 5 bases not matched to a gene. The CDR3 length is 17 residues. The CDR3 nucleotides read TGCGCCAGCAGCTTGGACGGACAGGGGGCGGTCACAGATACGCAGTATTTT. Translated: CASSLDGQGAVTDTQYF.

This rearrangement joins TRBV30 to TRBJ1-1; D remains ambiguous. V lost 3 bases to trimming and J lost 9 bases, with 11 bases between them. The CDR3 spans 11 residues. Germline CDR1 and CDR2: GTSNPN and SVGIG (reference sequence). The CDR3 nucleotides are TGTGCCTGGAGAGTCCCCCGGAAAGCTTTCTTT. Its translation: CAWRVPRKAFF.

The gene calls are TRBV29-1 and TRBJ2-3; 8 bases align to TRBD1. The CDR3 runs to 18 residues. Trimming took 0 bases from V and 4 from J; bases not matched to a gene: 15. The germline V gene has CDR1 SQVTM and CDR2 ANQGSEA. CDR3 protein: CSVEEGPMTGDWADTQYF. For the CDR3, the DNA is TGCAGCGTTGAAGAGGGGCCGATGACAGGGGATTGGGCAGATACGCAGTATTTT.

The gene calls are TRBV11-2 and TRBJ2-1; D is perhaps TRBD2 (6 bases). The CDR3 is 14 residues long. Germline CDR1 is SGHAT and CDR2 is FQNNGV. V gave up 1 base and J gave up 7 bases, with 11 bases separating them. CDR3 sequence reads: CASSLAGVYNEQFF. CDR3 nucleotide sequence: TGTGCCAGCAGCTTAGCGGGAGTTTATAATGAGCAGTTCTTC.

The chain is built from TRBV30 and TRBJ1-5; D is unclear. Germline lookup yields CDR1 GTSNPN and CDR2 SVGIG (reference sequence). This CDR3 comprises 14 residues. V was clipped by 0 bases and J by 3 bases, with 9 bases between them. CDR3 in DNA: TGTGCCTGGAGTGTTTGGCAGTTCAATCAGCCCCAGCATTTT. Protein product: CAWSVWQFNQPQHF.

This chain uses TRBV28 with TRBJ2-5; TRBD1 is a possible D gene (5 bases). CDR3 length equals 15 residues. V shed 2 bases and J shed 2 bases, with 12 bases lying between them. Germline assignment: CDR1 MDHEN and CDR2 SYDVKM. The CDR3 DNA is TGTGCCAGCAGTTTAATAGGGGTGGCTCAAGAGACCCAGTACTTC. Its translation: CASSLIGVAQETQYF.

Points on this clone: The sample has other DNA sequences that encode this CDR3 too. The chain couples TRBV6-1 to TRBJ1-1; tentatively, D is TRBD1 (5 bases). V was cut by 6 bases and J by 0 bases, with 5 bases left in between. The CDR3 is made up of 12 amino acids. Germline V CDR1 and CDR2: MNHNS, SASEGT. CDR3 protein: CASRTVNTEAFF. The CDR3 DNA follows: TGTGCCAGCAGGACAGTGAACACTGAAGCTTTCTTT.

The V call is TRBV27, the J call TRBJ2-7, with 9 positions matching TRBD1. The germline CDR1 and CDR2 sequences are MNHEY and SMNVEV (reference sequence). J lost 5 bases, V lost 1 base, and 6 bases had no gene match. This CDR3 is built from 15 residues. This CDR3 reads CASSLLGTGIHEQYF. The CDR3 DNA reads TGTGCCAGCAGTTTATTGGGGACAGGGATCCACGAGCAGTACTTC.

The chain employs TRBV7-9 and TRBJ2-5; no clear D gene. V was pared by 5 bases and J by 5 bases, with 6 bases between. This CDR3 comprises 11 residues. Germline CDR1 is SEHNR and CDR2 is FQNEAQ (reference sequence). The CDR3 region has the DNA TGTGCCAGCAGCCCTTGGGAGACCCAGTACTTC. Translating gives CASSPWETQYF. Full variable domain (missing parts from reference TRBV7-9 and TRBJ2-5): DTGVSQNPRHKITKRGQNVTFRCDPISEHNRLYWYRQTLGQGPEFLTYFQNEAQLEKSRLLSDRFSAERPKGSFSTLEIQRTEQGDSAMYLCASSPWETQYFGPGTRLLVL.

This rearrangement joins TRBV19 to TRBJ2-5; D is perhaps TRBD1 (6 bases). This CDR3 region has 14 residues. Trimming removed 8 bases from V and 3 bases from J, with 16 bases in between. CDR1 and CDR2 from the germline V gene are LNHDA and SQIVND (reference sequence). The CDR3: CASGTRAGEETQYF. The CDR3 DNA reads TGTGCCAGTGGCACGAGGGCAGGGGAAGAGACCCAGTACTTC. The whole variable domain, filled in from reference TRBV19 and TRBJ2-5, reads DGGITQSPKYLFRKEGQNVTLSCEQNLNHDAMYWYRQDPGQGLRLIYYSQIVNDFQKGDIAEGYSVSREKKESFPLTVTSAQKNPTAFYLCASGTRAGEETQYFGPGTRLLVL.